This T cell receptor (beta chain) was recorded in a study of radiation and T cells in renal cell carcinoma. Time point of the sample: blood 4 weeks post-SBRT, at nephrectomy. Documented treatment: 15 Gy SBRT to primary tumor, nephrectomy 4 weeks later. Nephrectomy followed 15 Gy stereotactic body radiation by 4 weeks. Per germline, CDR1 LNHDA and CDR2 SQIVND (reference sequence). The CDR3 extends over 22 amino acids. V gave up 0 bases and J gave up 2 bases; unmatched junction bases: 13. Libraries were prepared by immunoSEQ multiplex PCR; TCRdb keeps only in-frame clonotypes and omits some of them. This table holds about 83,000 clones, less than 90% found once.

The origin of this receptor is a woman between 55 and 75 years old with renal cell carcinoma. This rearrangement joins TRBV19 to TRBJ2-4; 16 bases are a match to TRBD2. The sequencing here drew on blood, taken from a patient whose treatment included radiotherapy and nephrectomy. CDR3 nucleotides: TGTGCCAGTAGTATAGACTTCCCCGGGACTAGCGGGAGGGGGGGAACCAAAAACATTCAGTACTTC. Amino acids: CASSIDFPGTSGRGGTKNIQYF.